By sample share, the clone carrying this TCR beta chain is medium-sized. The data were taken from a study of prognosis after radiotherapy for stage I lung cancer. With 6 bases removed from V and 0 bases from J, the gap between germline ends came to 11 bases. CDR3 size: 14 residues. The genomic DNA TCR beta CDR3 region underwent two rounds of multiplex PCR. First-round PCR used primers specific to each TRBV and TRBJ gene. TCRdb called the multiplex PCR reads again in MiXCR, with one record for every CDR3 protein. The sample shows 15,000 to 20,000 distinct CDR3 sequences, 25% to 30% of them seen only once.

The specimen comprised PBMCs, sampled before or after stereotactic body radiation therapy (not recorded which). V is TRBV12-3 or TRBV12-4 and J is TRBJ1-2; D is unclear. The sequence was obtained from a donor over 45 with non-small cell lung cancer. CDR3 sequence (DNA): TGTGCCAGCAGCCAACCTGGCTCTAACTATGGCTACACCTTC. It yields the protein CASSQPGSNYGYTF.